Shown below are 31 T cell receptor beta chains from a single sample sequenced in a study of radiotherapy plus CTLA-4 blockade in lung cancer. Method: immunoSEQ multiplex PCR; TCRdb's copy keeps in-frame clones and lacks some. This table holds tens of thousands of clones, 83% found once. This material consisted of peripheral blood, taken from a patient treated with radiotherapy plus ipilimumab. These receptors all come from a human donor with non-small cell lung cancer who had stable disease on radiotherapy plus ipilimumab.

The chain employs TRBV28 and TRBJ2-3; 8 bases align to TRBD1. Losses at the gene ends were 8 bases for V and 5 bases for J; bases not matched to a gene: 12. The germline V gene has CDR1 MDHEN and CDR2 SYDVKM. This CDR3 is 15 amino acids long. CDR3 in amino acids: CASPPGQGHVDTQYF. DNA for the CDR3: TGTGCCAGCCCCCCCGGACAGGGCCATGTAGATACGCAGTATTTT.

CDR3 nucleotides: TGTGCCAGCAGCTTGCCCGGATCCGTCTCCTACAATGAGCAGTTCTTC. It codes for CASSLPGSVSYNEQFF. The rearrangement links TRBV5-4 to TRBJ2-1; D uncertain. CDR3 length equals 16 residues. The germline CDR1 and CDR2 sequences are SGHNT and YYREEE (reference sequence). V dropped 1 base and J dropped 0 bases, with 11 bases sitting between them.

V is TRBV6-1 and J is TRBJ2-3; TRBD2 might be the D (6 bases). The CDR3 covers 14 residues. The germline V gene encodes CDR1 MNHNS and CDR2 SASEGT. V gave up 7 bases and J gave up 4 bases, with 15 bases separating them. The CDR3 region has the DNA TGTGCCAGCATCCCCGCGGGGCTAGCAGATACGCAGTATTTT. Translating gives CASIPAGLADTQYF.

This clone has more than one count but fewer than ten. The chain joins TRBV10-3 to TRBJ1-6, with TRBD1 as a possible D gene (5 bases). CDR1 and CDR2 from the germline V gene are ENHRY and SYGVKD. Trimming stripped 10 bases from V and 7 bases from J, with 20 bases between. This CDR3 contains 15 residues. The CDR3 DNA reads as TGTGCCACCAGATTTGAGACAGCGAGAAATTCACCCCTCCACTTT. As protein: CATRFETARNSPLHF.

The sample holds one count of this clone. V is TRBV28 and J is TRBJ2-2; D is ambiguous. The length of the CDR3 is 16 residues. CDR1 MDHEN and CDR2 SYDVKM come from the germline V gene. Trimming removed 2 bases at V and 1 base at J, with 11 bases between. The CDR3 coding sequence is TGTGCCAGCAGTTTAAGCCGGCAAGGGAACACCGGGGAGCTGTTTTTT. As protein: CASSLSRQGNTGELFF.

The sample holds a few counts of this clone. This rearrangement joins TRBV7-3 to TRBJ1-1; 7 positions match TRBD1. Germline assignment: CDR1 SGHTA and CDR2 FQGTGA. Losses at the gene ends were 4 bases for V and 1 base for J; bases not matched to a gene: 9. CDR3 length: 16 amino acids. The CDR3 spells CASSSGGGIGNTEAFF. In DNA form, the CDR3 reads TGTGCCAGCAGCTCCGGAGGGGGCATTGGGAACACTGAAGCTTTCTTT.

The chain has TRBV2 and TRBJ1-5; TRBD1 agrees at 7 bases. Looked up from germline, CDR1 is SNHLY and CDR2 is FYNNEI. The V and J ends lost 6 bases and 3 bases, in that order; junction bases with no gene match: 8. The CDR3 loop spans 15 amino acids. CDR3 residues: CASSRQGSNNQPQHF. DNA for the CDR3: TGTGCCAGCAGCAGACAGGGTAGCAACAATCAGCCCCAGCATTTT.

A word on this clone: Additional DNA sequences in this sample encode the identical CDR3. V and J are TRBV25-1 and TRBJ2-1; D is undetermined. The CDR3 is made up of 10 amino acids. The ends were cut back, 7 bases at V and 8 bases at J, with 6 bases in the middle. Germline CDR1 MGHDK, CDR2 SYGVNS. The CDR3: CASKGDEQFF. CDR3 DNA: TGTGCCAGCAAAGGAGATGAGCAGTTCTTC.

V gene TRBV4-1 combines with J gene TRBJ2-3; the match to TRBD2 covers 14 bases. The CDR3 covers 16 residues. V lost 4 bases to trimming and J lost 5 bases; unmatched junction nucleotides: 5. Germline CDR1 is MGHRA and CDR2 is YSYEKL. The CDR3 protein is CASSLGLAGGVDTQYF. The CDR3 DNA reads as TGCGCCAGCAGCCTAGGACTAGCGGGGGGCGTAGATACGCAGTATTTT.

The rearrangement uses TRBV27 and TRBJ2-7, with TRBD1 as a possible D gene (6 bases). V was trimmed by 0 bases and J by 2 bases, leaving 14 bases between them. Germline assignment: CDR1 MNHEY and CDR2 SMNVEV (reference sequence). The CDR3 length is 16 residues. CDR3 amino acids: CASSLSVAGVTYEQYF. The CDR3 nucleotides read TGTGCCAGCAGTTTATCCGTGGCAGGGGTCACCTACGAGCAGTACTTC.

The chain uses TRBV6-1 and TRBJ2-1; tentatively, D is TRBD2 (5 bases). Trimming removed 2 bases from V and 7 bases from J, with 9 bases in between. Germline CDR1 and CDR2: MNHNS and SASEGT. This CDR3 is 13 amino acids long. The CDR3 here is CASSETWRNEQFF. The CDR3 DNA is TGTGCCAGCAGTGAAACATGGAGGAATGAGCAGTTCTTC.

The CDR3 sequence is CASSGQGTDTQYF. Here the CDR3 DNA reads TGTGCCAGCAGCGGACAGGGGACAGATACGCAGTATTTT. The chain combines TRBV28 with TRBJ2-3, with 9 bases aligning to TRBD1. The CDR3 is 13 amino acids. After removal of 6 bases from V and 3 bases from J, the junction contained 1 base not matched to a gene. Germline loops: CDR1 MDHEN, CDR2 SYDVKM.

The V and J genes are TRBV4-2 and TRBJ1-1, with D uncertain. Germline CDR1 LGHNA, CDR2 YNFKEQ. Between the trimmed V and J ends, which lost 1 base and 11 bases, there was a span of 14 bases. The CDR3 runs 13 residues. In DNA form, the CDR3 reads TGTGCCAGCAGCCAAGGAGTAGGCCTCACGGCTTTCTTT. As protein: CASSQGVGLTAFF.

The chain is built from TRBV7-2 and TRBJ1-2; D not certain. Germline V lookup: CDR1 SGHTA, CDR2 FQGNSA. The CDR3 is 14 residues long. Trimming pared 0 bases from V and 1 base from J, leaving 6 bases between. CDR3 nucleotide sequence: TGTGCCAGCAGCTTAGCTGGCGTTAACTATGGCTACACCTTC. It yields the protein CASSLAGVNYGYTF.

The chain is built from TRBV28 and TRBJ2-5; possible D gene TRBD2, 6 bases. The CDR3 is 13 residues long. Germline assignment: CDR1 MDHEN and CDR2 SYDVKM. Trimming stripped 7 bases from V and 4 bases from J, with 13 bases between. The CDR3 sequence is CASNREPLETQYF. The CDR3 nucleotides are TGTGCCAGCAACCGGGAGCCTTTAGAGACCCAGTACTTC.

This chain joins TRBV2 and TRBJ1-2, with D hard to call. Per the germline V gene, CDR1 is SNHLY and CDR2 is FYNNEI. This CDR3 spans 11 amino acids. Trimming pared 5 bases from V and 0 bases from J, leaving 1 base between. This CDR3 reads CASSTNYGYTF. The CDR3 DNA is TGTGCCAGCAGTACTAACTATGGCTACACCTTC.

This sequence joins TRBV25-1 and TRBJ2-7; the D gene is possibly TRBD2 (6 bases). The CDR3 is 13 amino acids. Germline values: CDR1 MGHDK, CDR2 SYGVNS. V lost 7 bases and J 0 bases, leaving 10 bases between the germline ends. CDR3: CASKASVSYEQYF. CDR3 sequence (DNA): TGTGCCAGCAAGGCTAGCGTCTCCTACGAGCAGTACTTC.

The chain employs TRBV30 and TRBJ2-1; TRBD2 agrees at 7 bases. Trimming cost V 4 bases and J 5 bases; bases outside gene matches: 8. The CDR3 runs 14 residues. Germline lookup yields CDR1 GTSNPN and CDR2 SVGIG (reference sequence). DNA for the CDR3: TGTGCCTGGACGGAGGGACTATTGAACAATGAGCAGTTCTTC. Its translation is CAWTEGLLNNEQFF. The full variable domain, rest sourced from reference TRBV30 and TRBJ2-1, is SQTIHQWPATLVQPVGSPLSLECTVEGTSNPNLYWYRQAAGRGLQLLFYSVGIGQISSEVPQNLSASRPQDRQFILSSKKLLLSDSGFYLCAWTEGLLNNEQFFGPGTRLTVL.

This clone has only a few counts. The gene calls are TRBV11-2 and TRBJ1-4, with D possibly matching TRBD1 (5 bases). This CDR3 has 13 residues. V shed 1 base and J shed 13 bases, with 13 bases lying between them. Germline V gene lookup returns CDR1 SGHAT and CDR2 FQNNGV. The CDR3 sequence: CASSLVPGTGLFF. DNA for the CDR3: TGTGCCAGCAGCTTAGTGCCAGGGACCGGACTGTTTTTT.

The chain joins TRBV28 to TRBJ1-3; D unclear. Germline CDR1 MDHEN, CDR2 SYDVKM. The V end lost 3 bases, the J end lost 8 bases, and 5 bases lay between the germline ends. This CDR3 has 11 amino acids. The CDR3 sequence: CASSFGHTIYF. Here the CDR3 DNA reads TGTGCCAGCAGTTTTGGGCACACCATATATTTT.

The CDR3: CASSRQGAGAEKLFF. For the CDR3, the DNA is TGTGCCAGCAGTCGACAGGGGGCAGGGGCGGAAAAACTGTTTTTT. This chain joins TRBV6-5 and TRBJ1-4; 10 bases agree with TRBD1. CDR3 length equals 15 residues. V trimming: 5 bases; J trimming: 8 bases; junction bases outside the gene matches: 8. CDR1 and CDR2 (germline): MNHEY, SVGAGI.

This clone was seen only once. The same CDR3 also results from other DNA sequences found in this sample. V gene TRBV2 combines with J gene TRBJ2-5; 8 bases line up with TRBD1. V lost 3 bases and J lost 6; bases outside the gene matches: 9. CDR3 length: 15 residues. Per germline, CDR1 SNHLY and CDR2 FYNNEI. The CDR3 region has the DNA TGTGCCAGCAGTGAGCTTCGGCAGGGGGCGAAGACCCAGTACTTC. This translates into CASSELRQGAKTQYF.

The chain combines TRBV5-1 with TRBJ1-3; TRBD2 might be the D (6 bases). The better agreement between TRBJ2-2 and the DNA end casts doubt on the J call. The CDR3 is made up of 16 amino acids. From germline, CDR1 is SGHRS and CDR2 YFSETQ. The CDR3 loop is CASSLASGVSTGELFF. CDR3 nucleotides: TGCGCCAGCAGCTTGGCCTCGGGAGTGAGCACCGGGGAGCTGTTTTTT.

The chain uses TRBV19 and TRBJ2-7, with TRBD2 matching over 10 bases. Germline V lookup: CDR1 LNHDA, CDR2 SQIVND (reference sequence). The CDR3 has 18 residues. V gave up 0 bases and J gave up 5 bases; unmatched junction bases: 13. The CDR3 reads CASSIETIQREGVNEQYF. CDR3 sequence (DNA): TGTGCCAGTAGTATAGAAACTATCCAGCGGGAGGGTGTGAACGAGCAGTACTTC.

Remarks on this clone: The sample contains more than one DNA sequence encoding this CDR3. J is TRBJ2-3 and V is TRBV7-9; 7 bases are a match to TRBD2. V shed 8 bases and J 3 bases; nucleotides not matched to a gene: 11. The germline V gene has CDR1 SEHNR and CDR2 FQNEAQ (reference sequence). The CDR3 is made up of 15 amino acids. CDR3 DNA: TGTGCCAGCCTCTCTGGGGGAGGGAGGACAGATACGCAGTATTTT. It yields the protein CASLSGGGRTDTQYF.

V and J are TRBV18 and TRBJ1-1; D not certain. Germline V gene sequence: CDR1 KGHSH, CDR2 LQKENI. This CDR3 is built from 11 residues. Trimming took 3 bases from V and 3 from J, leaving 2 bases between them. The CDR3 spells CASSPDTEAFF. CDR3 coding DNA: TGTGCCAGCTCACCGGACACTGAAGCTTTCTTT.

The genes are TRBV28 and TRBJ2-7, with TRBD1 identical over 9 bases. V dropped 7 bases and J dropped 5; count of bases not matched to a gene: 9. Germline lookup yields CDR1 MDHEN and CDR2 SYDVKM. The CDR3 spans 14 residues. The CDR3 region has the DNA TGTGCCAGCACCCTGGACAGGGGAATGAACGAGCAGTACTTC. Residues: CASTLDRGMNEQYF.

The rearrangement links TRBV11-2 to TRBJ2-7; 11 bases align to TRBD2. The CDR3 covers 16 residues. Germline values: CDR1 SGHAT, CDR2 FQNNGV. V shed 5 bases and J 7 bases; nucleotides not matched to a gene: 13. The chain's CDR3 is CASSRGLAGGSGEQYF. The CDR3 nucleotides are TGTGCCAGCAGCCGGGGGCTAGCGGGAGGCTCCGGGGAGCAGTACTTC.

This rearrangement joins TRBV14 to TRBJ2-7; 11 nucleotides match TRBD2. The ends lost 4 bases at V and 2 bases at J; junction bases unmatched: 1. Looked up from germline, CDR1 is SGHDN and CDR2 is FVKESK. The CDR3 runs to 14 residues. The CDR3 is CASSRTSGPYEQYF. Written as DNA, the CDR3 is TGTGCCAGCAGCCGGACTAGCGGGCCCTACGAGCAGTACTTC.

The gene calls are TRBV6-5 and TRBJ2-6, with a tentative D call TRBD2 (5 bases). In germline, CDR1 is MNHEY, CDR2 SVGAGI. CDR3 size: 14 residues. The germline V and J ends were trimmed by 5 bases and 1 base, with 6 bases remaining between them. CDR3 nucleotide sequence: TGTGCCAGCAGTAAGCGGTCTGGGGCCAACGTCCTGACTTTC. Translating it yields CASSKRSGANVLTF.

This clone was detected only a few times. This CDR3 reads CASSPGTGADEQYF. For the CDR3, the DNA is TGTGCCAGCAGTCCCGGGACAGGAGCCGACGAGCAGTACTTC. This sequence joins TRBV6-1 and TRBJ2-7; 8 positions agree with TRBD1. The V gene end was trimmed by 5 bases and the J gene end by 5 bases; junction bases not matched to a gene: 8. The CDR3 has 14 residues. Germline V lookup: CDR1 MNHNS, CDR2 SASEGT.